This T cell receptor (beta chain) was recovered during a study of T-cell reconstitution after alpha-beta-depleted transplantation in children. Study outcomes and limitations: Reportedly, roughly two months post-transplant, alpha-beta T cells arose from several hundred expanded graft clones.

The germline V gene encodes CDR1 MNHEY and CDR2 SVGEGT. The CDR3 spans 18 residues. V was pared by 7 bases and J by 5 bases, with 17 bases of the junction left unmatched. As to this clonotype: Its target is unknown.

Researchers prepared the TCRbeta library using unique molecular identifiers, the study reports. In TCRdb, the PCR reads were re-called with MiXCR into one record per CDR3 protein. The profile shows 580,000 or so distinct CDR3 sequences, under 30% of them singletons. The J gene is TRBJ2-1, the V gene TRBV6-2 or TRBV6-3; 10 positions match TRBD2. The clonotype comes from a boy in the first two years of life who had a stem cell transplant for acute myeloid leukemia, so the T cells may come from the graft donor. Source: PBMCs, mostly from graft donor cells, taken 360 days after TCRalphabeta/CD19-depleted stem cell transplant. The DNA for the CDR3 is TGTGCCAGCACGTCCCCCTCTGGTGGGCTAGCGGGGGACAATGAGCAGTTCTTC. It codes for CASTSPSGGLAGDNEQFF.